What follows are 30 T cell receptor beta chains derived from one specimen sequenced in a study of OX40 agonist ivuxolimab in advanced cancers. Data came from immunoSEQ multiplex PCR; TCRdb stores just in-frame clones and leaves some out. The sample shows about 21,000 clones, around 86% of them seen only once. The source was CD4+ or CD8+ T cells sorted from blood, collected in a trial of the OX40 agonist ivuxolimab. These receptors all come from an adult with an advanced solid tumor such as melanoma, head and neck, liver or kidney cancer.

The rearrangement uses TRBV25-1 and TRBJ1-5, with no clear D. V was shortened by 2 bases and J by 3 bases, with 17 bases between the two germline ends. The CDR3 is 17 residues long. CDR1 MGHDK and CDR2 SYGVNS come from the germline V gene. In DNA form, the CDR3 reads TGTGCCAGCAGTGAAAATGTCGGAGGTACGATCAATCAGCCCCAGCATTTT. This translates into CASSENVGGTINQPQHF.

The V gene is TRBV5-4, the J gene TRBJ2-7, with unresolved D. CDR3 size: 13 residues. CDR1 SGHNT and CDR2 YYREEE come from the germline V gene (reference sequence). Trimming left V 4 bases short and J 2 bases short, with 10 bases between. The CDR3 DNA reads as TGTGCCAGCAGCCCGGACGGCACCTACGAGCAGTACTTC. Amino acids: CASSPDGTYEQYF.

The chain uses TRBV6-6 and TRBJ2-7; tentatively, D is TRBD1 or TRBD2 (5 bases each). Trimming removed 2 bases from V and 3 bases from J, with 14 bases in between. The CDR3 is 15 residues long. Germline V gene lookup returns CDR1 MNHNY and CDR2 SVGAGI (reference sequence). The CDR3 region is CASSYRFGAVYEQYF. The CDR3, as DNA: TGTGCCAGCAGTTACCGCTTCGGGGCAGTCTACGAGCAGTACTTC.

The chain carries TRBV6-5 and TRBJ1-2; possibly TRBD1 for D (5 bases). The CDR3 runs to 13 residues. Per germline, CDR1 MNHEY and CDR2 SVGAGI. Trimming removed 2 bases at V and 8 bases at J, with 12 bases between. The CDR3 region has the DNA TGTGCCAGCAGTTACAGGCAGGGAACGGGCTACACCTTC. It yields the protein CASSYRQGTGYTF.

J is TRBJ2-5 and V is TRBV15, with D tentatively TRBD1 or TRBD2 (6 bases each). Trimming cost V 0 bases and J 3 bases, with 14 bases left between them. This CDR3 region has 16 residues. Germline CDR1 reads LNHNV; CDR2 reads YYDKDF (reference sequence). This chain's CDR3 is CATSRDERGREETQYF. The CDR3 coding sequence is TGTGCCACCAGCAGAGATGAACGGGGGCGGGAAGAGACCCAGTACTTC.

This rearrangement joins TRBV19 to TRBJ1-2; no definite D call. This CDR3 has 11 residues. CDR1 LNHDA and CDR2 SQIVND come from the germline V gene (reference sequence). V lost 7 bases, J lost 4 bases, and 7 bases lay in between. The CDR3 reads CASKTIYGYTF. DNA for the CDR3: TGTGCCAGTAAGACAATCTATGGCTACACCTTC.

The chain has TRBV7-2 and TRBJ1-3; D is perhaps TRBD1 (5 bases). The V end lost 7 bases, the J end lost 9 bases, and 16 bases lay between the germline ends. Germline-derived CDR1 and CDR2 are SGHTA and FQGNSA. This CDR3 spans 13 amino acids. CDR3 DNA: TGTGCCAGCACCCTCAGCGGGGCGGGCACCATATATTTT. It yields the protein CASTLSGAGTIYF.

The rearrangement uses TRBV4-1 and TRBJ1-1, with D perhaps matching TRBD1 (6 bases). The length of the CDR3 is 16 residues. Germline V gene lookup returns CDR1 MGHRA and CDR2 YSYEKL. V was cut by 7 bases and J by 2 bases, with 20 bases left in between. DNA of the CDR3: TGCGCCAGCACCCCCCCCGTGACAGGACCAAACACTGAAGCTTTCTTT. It yields the protein CASTPPVTGPNTEAFF.

The gene calls are TRBV6-6 and TRBJ1-5; possible D gene TRBD1, 5 bases. The CDR3 is 13 amino acids. Per the germline V gene, CDR1 is MNHNY and CDR2 is SVGAGI (reference sequence). The V end was cut by 6 bases, the J end by 2 bases, with 8 bases between. This CDR3 reads CASSRDGNQPQHF. The CDR3 DNA reads as TGTGCCAGCAGCAGGGACGGCAATCAGCCCCAGCATTTT.

The chain combines TRBV19 with TRBJ1-3; D is possibly TRBD1 (5 bases). The germline CDR1 and CDR2 sequences are LNHDA and SQIVND (reference sequence). The CDR3 loop spans 14 amino acids. Trimming pared 6 bases from V and 3 bases from J, leaving 12 bases between. Here the CDR3 reads CASSPGGGGNTIYF. In nucleotides, the CDR3 is TGTGCCAGTAGCCCCGGTGGGGGTGGAAACACCATATATTTT.

This clone was found a few times. The chain combines TRBV7-9 with TRBJ1-1; D gene uncertain. From germline, CDR1 is SEHNR and CDR2 FQNEAQ (reference sequence). This CDR3 has 12 residues. Trimming took off 5 bases at V and 2 bases at J, with 6 bases between the two ends. CDR3 residues: CASSPQNTEAFF. The CDR3 DNA is TGTGCCAGCAGCCCCCAAAACACTGAAGCTTTCTTT. The whole variable domain, remainder taken from reference TRBV7-9 and TRBJ1-1, is DTGVSQNPRHKITKRGQNVTFRCDPISEHNRLYWYRQTLGQGPEFLTYFQNEAQLEKSRLLSDRFSAERPKGSFSTLEIQRTEQGDSAMYLCASSPQNTEAFFGQGTRLTVV.

The CDR3 DNA follows: TGCGCCAGCAGTGAGAGGGGGGGAAACACTGAAGCTTTCTTT. Translated: CASSERGGNTEAFF. V gene TRBV10-2 combines with J gene TRBJ1-1; a weak D match, TRBD1 (6 bases). From germline, CDR1 is WSHSY and CDR2 SAAADI. The CDR3 length is 14 residues. Trimming took off 2 bases at V and 2 bases at J, with 9 bases between the two ends.

V usage is TRBV21-1 and J usage is TRBJ1-3; TRBD1, the D gene given by the table, was not confirmed from the DNA. TRBV21-1 has pseudogene status. The CDR3 is made up of 15 amino acids. CDR3 DNA sequence: TGTGCCAGCAGCTCACCGGGACAGGGTAGAAACACCATATATTTT. This translates into CASSSPGQGRNTIYF.

The chain is built from TRBV30 and TRBJ2-7, with TRBD1 matching 10 bases. After removal of 2 bases from V and 5 bases from J, the junction contained 3 bases not matched to a gene. Germline CDR1 reads GTSNPN; CDR2 reads SVGIG (reference sequence). This CDR3 has 13 amino acids. As DNA, the CDR3 is TGTGCCTGGAGTAGGACAGGGGGGCACGAGCAGTACTTC. Its translation: CAWSRTGGHEQYF. Based on the CDR3 plus reference TRBV30 and TRBJ2-7, the full variable domain is SQTIHQWPATLVQPVGSPLSLECTVEGTSNPNLYWYRQAAGRGLQLLFYSVGIGQISSEVPQNLSASRPQDRQFILSSKKLLLSDSGFYLCAWSRTGGHEQYFGPGTRLTVT.

The V and J genes are TRBV7-3 and TRBJ2-3; TRBD1 is a possible D gene (6 bases). This CDR3 has 15 residues. Germline V CDR1 and CDR2: SGHTA, FQGTGA. V lost 4 bases to trimming and J lost 1 base, with 12 bases between them. This CDR3 reads CASSSTGFGTDTQYF. Written as DNA, the CDR3 is TGTGCCAGCAGCTCTACAGGGTTCGGCACAGATACGCAGTATTTT.

This clone was detected only a few times. The chain links TRBV5-6 to TRBJ2-7; D possibly corresponds to TRBD1 (5 bases). This CDR3 has 14 amino acids. Germline V gene lookup returns CDR1 SGHDT and CDR2 YYEEEE. Trimming removed 7 bases at V and 1 base at J, with 15 bases between. CDR3 amino acids: CASFRAGSSYEQYF. DNA of the CDR3: TGTGCCAGCTTCCGGGCAGGGTCATCCTACGAGCAGTACTTC.

CDR3 sequence (DNA): TGTGCCAGCAGCTTAGACGTGCGGCAGGACGAGCAGTTCTTC. It specifies CASSLDVRQDEQFF. V is TRBV7-9 and J is TRBJ2-1; D remains ambiguous. V gave up 1 base and J gave up 10 bases, with 14 bases separating them. The CDR3 is made up of 14 amino acids. Germline V lookup: CDR1 SEHNR, CDR2 FQNEAQ (reference sequence).

The gene calls are TRBV2 and TRBJ2-7; tentatively, D is TRBD1 or TRBD2 (5 bases each). This CDR3 has 17 residues. Between the trimmed V and J ends, which lost 5 bases and 7 bases, there was a span of 27 bases. Germline assignment: CDR1 SNHLY and CDR2 FYNNEI. CDR3 coding DNA: TGTGCCAGCAGTTCCGGTGGTCAGGGACCCGGAGGATGGGAGCAGTACTTC. It yields the protein CASSSGGQGPGGWEQYF.

The chain couples TRBV2 to TRBJ2-1; tentative D call: TRBD1 (6 bases). Germline-derived CDR1 and CDR2 are SNHLY and FYNNEI. The ends were cut back, 7 bases at V and 11 bases at J, with 12 bases in the middle. The CDR3 contains 11 residues. The CDR3, as DNA: TGTGCCAGCACCTTAGGGGACAAGCAGTTCTTC. Its protein is CASTLGDKQFF. The full variable domain, rest sourced from reference TRBV2 and TRBJ2-1, is EPEVTQTPSHQVTQMGQEVILRCVPISNHLYFYWYRQILGQKVEFLVSFYNNEISEKSEIFDDQFSVERPDGSNFTLKIRSTKLEDSAMYFCASTLGDKQFFGPGTRLTVL.

The CDR3, as DNA: TGCTGGGTGGATCAGCCCCAGCATTTT. The encoded protein is CWVDQPQHF. This sequence joins TRBV20-1 and TRBJ1-5; D not resolved. CDR1 DFQATT and CDR2 SNEGSKA come from the germline V gene (reference sequence). The CDR3 sequence is 9 residues long.

This clone was observed a few times. This chain joins TRBV6-1 and TRBJ1-6, with D perhaps matching TRBD1 (5 bases). There are 14 residues in the CDR3. V shed 3 bases and J shed 5 bases, with 8 bases lying between them. CDR1 MNHNS and CDR2 SASEGT come from the germline V gene. The CDR3 here is CASSEVGHNSPLHF. The CDR3 DNA reads as TGTGCCAGCAGTGAGGTGGGGCATAATTCACCCCTCCACTTT.

This clone was seen a single time. The V call is TRBV5-6, the J call TRBJ1-2; a possible D gene is TRBD1 (6 bases). Germline CDR1 SGHDT, CDR2 YYEEEE. V was trimmed by 0 bases and J by 9 bases, leaving 15 bases between them. The CDR3 runs 14 residues. CDR3 residues: CASSLGTGGLRYTF. The DNA for the CDR3 is TGTGCCAGCAGCTTGGGGACCGGGGGGCTACGCTACACCTTC.

The rearrangement links TRBV5-6 to TRBJ2-3; 9 positions match TRBD2. From germline, CDR1 is SGHDT and CDR2 YYEEEE. This CDR3 has 16 amino acids. V was clipped by 4 bases and J by 6 bases; unmatched bases: 12. CDR3 residues: CASSRTGGRAGDTQYF. CDR3 bases: TGTGCCAGCAGCCGTACTGGCGGGAGGGCCGGGGATACGCAGTATTTT.

The chain has TRBV7-3 and TRBJ2-3, with a weak D call TRBD2 (6 bases). CDR1 and CDR2 (germline): SGHTA, FQGTGA. V was cut by 3 bases and J by 0 bases, with 13 bases left in between. There are 16 residues in the CDR3. CDR3 residues: CASSFIAVGSTDTQYF. The CDR3, as DNA: TGTGCCAGCAGCTTTATAGCGGTAGGGAGCACAGATACGCAGTATTTT.

The chain couples TRBV7-2 to TRBJ2-4; 9 bases are shared with TRBD2. CDR3 length: 19 amino acids. CDR1 SGHTA and CDR2 FQGNSA come from the germline V gene. J gave up 0 bases and V 5 bases, and 14 bases lay outside the gene matches. CDR3: CASSQVGTSLRLAKNIQYF. CDR3 DNA sequence: TGTGCCAGCAGCCAGGTCGGGACTAGCCTACGACTAGCCAAAAACATTCAGTACTTC.

The CDR3 reads CASSPSAGETQYF. The CDR3 DNA reads TGTGCCAGCTCACCTTCGGCGGGAGAGACCCAGTACTTC. The chain combines TRBV18 with TRBJ2-5; perhaps TRBD2 as D (5 bases). The CDR3 has 13 residues. Trimming shortened V by 3 bases and J by 4 bases, and 9 bases separated the two germline ends. Germline V gives CDR1 KGHSH, CDR2 LQKENI. Complete variable domain (other parts from reference TRBV18 and TRBJ2-5): NAGVMQNPRHLVRRRGQEARLRCSPMKGHSHVYWYRQLPEEGLKFMVYLQKENIIDESGMPKERFSAEFPKEGPSILRIQQVVRGDSAAYFCASSPSAGETQYFGPGTRLLVL.

V usage is TRBV5-4 and J usage is TRBJ2-3, with 10 nucleotides matching TRBD1. The CDR3 consists of 16 residues. The germline V gene encodes CDR1 SGHNT and CDR2 YYREEE (reference sequence). With 4 bases clipped from V and 4 bases from J, the junction kept 9 bases outside the gene matches. As DNA, the CDR3 is TGTGCCAGCAGCCCCCGGGACAGGGGAACGGCAGATACGCAGTATTTT. Translated: CASSPRDRGTADTQYF.

This clone was found a few times. This CDR3 reads CASSWSSHTDTQYF. CDR3 coding DNA: TGTGCCAGCAGCTGGAGTAGCCACACAGATACGCAGTATTTT. V and J are TRBV7-3 and TRBJ2-3; D is uncertain. Per the germline V gene, CDR1 is SGHTA and CDR2 is FQGTGA. This CDR3 is built from 14 residues. Trimming pared 4 bases from V and 2 bases from J, leaving 10 bases between.

The chain employs TRBV14 and TRBJ2-1; no clear D gene. V was pared by 2 bases and J by 8 bases, with 4 bases between. The germline V gene encodes CDR1 SGHDN and CDR2 FVKESK. The CDR3 totals 11 residues. The CDR3 here is CASSQIHEQFF. Written as DNA, the CDR3 is TGTGCCAGCAGCCAAATCCATGAGCAGTTCTTC.

The chain employs TRBV5-4 and TRBJ1-1, with a possible D match to TRBD1 (6 bases). V was trimmed by 0 bases and J by 5 bases, leaving 8 bases between them. This CDR3 is built from 13 residues. Germline-derived CDR1 and CDR2 are SGHNT and YYREEE (reference sequence). CDR3 coding DNA: TGTGCCAGCAGCTTGGAAGGGGGGACTGAAGCTTTCTTT. It is translated as CASSLEGGTEAFF.